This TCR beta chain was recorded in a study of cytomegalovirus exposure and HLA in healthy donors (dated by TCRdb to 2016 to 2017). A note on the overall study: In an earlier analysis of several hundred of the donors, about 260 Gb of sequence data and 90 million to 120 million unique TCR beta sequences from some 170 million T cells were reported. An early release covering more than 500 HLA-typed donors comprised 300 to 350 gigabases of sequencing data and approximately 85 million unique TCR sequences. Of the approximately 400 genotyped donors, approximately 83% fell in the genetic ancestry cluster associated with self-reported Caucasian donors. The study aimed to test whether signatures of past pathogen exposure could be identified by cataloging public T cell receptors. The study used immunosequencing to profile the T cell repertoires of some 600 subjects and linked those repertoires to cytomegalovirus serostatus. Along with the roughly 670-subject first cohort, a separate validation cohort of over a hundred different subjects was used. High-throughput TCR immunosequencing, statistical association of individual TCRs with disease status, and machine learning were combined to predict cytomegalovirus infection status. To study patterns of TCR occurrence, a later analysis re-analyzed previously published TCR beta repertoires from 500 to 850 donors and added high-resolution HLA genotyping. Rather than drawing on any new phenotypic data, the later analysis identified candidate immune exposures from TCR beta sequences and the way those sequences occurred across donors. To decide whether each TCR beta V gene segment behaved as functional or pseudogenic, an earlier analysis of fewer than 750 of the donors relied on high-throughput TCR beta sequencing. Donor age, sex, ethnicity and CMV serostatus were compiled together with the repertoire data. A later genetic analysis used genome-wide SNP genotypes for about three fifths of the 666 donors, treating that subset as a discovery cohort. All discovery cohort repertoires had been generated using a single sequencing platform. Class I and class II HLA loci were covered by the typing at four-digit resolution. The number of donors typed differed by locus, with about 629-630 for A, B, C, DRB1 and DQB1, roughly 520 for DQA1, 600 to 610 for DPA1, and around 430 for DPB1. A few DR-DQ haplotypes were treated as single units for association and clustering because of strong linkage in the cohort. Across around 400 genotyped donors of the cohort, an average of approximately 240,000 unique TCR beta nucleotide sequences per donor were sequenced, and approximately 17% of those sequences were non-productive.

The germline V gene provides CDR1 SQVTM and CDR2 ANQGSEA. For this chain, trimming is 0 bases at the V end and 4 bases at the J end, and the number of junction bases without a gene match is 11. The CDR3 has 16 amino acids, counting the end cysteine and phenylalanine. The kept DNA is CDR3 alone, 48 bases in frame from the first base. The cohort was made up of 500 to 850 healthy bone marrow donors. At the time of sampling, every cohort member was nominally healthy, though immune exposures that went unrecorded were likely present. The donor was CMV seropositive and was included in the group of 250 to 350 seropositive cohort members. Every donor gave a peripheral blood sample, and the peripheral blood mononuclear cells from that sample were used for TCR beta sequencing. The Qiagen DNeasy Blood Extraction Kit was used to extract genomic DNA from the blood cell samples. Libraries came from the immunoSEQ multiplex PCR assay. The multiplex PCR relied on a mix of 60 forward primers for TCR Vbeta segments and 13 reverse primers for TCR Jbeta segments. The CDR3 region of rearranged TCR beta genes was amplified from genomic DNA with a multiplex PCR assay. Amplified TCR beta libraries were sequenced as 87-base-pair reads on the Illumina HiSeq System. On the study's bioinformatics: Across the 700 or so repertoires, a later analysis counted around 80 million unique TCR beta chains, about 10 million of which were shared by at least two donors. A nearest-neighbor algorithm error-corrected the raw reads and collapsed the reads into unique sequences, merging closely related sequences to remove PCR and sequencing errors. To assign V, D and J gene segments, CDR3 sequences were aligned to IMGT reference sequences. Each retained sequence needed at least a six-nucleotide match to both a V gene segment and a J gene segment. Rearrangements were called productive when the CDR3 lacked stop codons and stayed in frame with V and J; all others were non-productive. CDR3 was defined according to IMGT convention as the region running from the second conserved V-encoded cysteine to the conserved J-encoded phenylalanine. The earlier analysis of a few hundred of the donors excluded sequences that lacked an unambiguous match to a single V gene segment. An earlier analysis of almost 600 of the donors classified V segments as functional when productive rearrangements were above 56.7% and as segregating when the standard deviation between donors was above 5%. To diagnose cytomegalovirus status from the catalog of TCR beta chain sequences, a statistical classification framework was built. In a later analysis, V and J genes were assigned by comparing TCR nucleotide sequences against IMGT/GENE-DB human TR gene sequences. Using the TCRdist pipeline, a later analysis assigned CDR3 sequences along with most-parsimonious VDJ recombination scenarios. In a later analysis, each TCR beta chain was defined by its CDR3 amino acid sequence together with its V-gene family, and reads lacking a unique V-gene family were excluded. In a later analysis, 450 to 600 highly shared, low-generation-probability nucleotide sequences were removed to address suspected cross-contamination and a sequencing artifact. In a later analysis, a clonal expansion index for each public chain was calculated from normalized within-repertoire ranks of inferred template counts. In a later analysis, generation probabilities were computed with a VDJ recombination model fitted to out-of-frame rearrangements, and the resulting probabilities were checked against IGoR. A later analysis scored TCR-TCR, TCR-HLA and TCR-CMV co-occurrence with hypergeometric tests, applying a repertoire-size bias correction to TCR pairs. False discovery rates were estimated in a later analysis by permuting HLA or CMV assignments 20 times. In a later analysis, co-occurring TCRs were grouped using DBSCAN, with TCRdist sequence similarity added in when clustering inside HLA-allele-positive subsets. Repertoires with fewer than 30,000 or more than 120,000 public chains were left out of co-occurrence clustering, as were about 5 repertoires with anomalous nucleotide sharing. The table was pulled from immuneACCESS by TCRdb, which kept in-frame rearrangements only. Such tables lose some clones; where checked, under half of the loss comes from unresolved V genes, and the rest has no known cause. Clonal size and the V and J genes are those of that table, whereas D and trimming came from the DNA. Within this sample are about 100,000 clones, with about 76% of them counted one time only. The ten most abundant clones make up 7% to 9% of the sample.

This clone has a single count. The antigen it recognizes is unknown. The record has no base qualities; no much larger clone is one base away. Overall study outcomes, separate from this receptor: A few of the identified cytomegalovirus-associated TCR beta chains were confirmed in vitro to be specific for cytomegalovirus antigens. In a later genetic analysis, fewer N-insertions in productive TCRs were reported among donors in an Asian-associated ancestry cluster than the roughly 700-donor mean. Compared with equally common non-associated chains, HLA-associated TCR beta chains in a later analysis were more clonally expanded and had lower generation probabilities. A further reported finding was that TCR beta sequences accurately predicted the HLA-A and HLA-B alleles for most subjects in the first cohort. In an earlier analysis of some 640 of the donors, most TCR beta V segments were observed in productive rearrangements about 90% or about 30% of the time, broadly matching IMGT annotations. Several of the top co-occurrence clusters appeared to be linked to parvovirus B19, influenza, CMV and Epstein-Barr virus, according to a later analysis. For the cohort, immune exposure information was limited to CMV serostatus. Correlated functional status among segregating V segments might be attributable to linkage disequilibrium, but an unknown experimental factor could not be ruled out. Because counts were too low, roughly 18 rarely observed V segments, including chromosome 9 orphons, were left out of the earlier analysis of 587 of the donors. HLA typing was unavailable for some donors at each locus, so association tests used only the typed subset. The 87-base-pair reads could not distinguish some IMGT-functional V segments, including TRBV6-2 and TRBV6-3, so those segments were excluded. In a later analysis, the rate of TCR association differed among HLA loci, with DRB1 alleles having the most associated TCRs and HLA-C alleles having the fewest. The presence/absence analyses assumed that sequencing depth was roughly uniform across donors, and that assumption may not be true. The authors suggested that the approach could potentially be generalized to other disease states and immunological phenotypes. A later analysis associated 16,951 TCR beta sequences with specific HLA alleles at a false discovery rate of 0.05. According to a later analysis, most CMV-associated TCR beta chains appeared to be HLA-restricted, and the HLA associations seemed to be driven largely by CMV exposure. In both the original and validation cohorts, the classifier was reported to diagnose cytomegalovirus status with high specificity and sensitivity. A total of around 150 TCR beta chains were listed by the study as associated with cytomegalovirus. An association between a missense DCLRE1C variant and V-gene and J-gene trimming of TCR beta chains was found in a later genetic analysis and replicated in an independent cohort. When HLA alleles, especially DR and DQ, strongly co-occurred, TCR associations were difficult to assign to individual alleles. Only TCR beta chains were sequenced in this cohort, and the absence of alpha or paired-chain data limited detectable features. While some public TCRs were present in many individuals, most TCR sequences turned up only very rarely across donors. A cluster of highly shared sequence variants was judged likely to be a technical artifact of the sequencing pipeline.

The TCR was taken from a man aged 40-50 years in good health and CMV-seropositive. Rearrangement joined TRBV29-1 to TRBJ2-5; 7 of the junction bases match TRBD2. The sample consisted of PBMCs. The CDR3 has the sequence CSVEDPGGRNGETQYF. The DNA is TGCAGCGTTGAAGATCCGGGGGGACGGAACGGAGAGACCCAGTACTTC.